This entry describes one T cell receptor (beta chain). Its antigen is still unknown. Within one base of it there is no much larger clone, and no base qualities were kept. These data come from a study of OX40 agonist ivuxolimab in advanced cancers. A note on the overall study: Ivuxolimab was an agonistic, fully human IgG2 monoclonal antibody directed against OX40 (CD134), a costimulatory receptor. Intravenous ivuxolimab was administered to patients every 2 weeks at six dose levels: 0.01, 0.1, 0.3, 1.5, 3 and 10 mg/kg. Of the approximately 53 patients in dose escalation, about 20 had hepatocellular carcinoma, about 15 had melanoma, 9 had renal cell carcinoma and 9 had head and neck cancer. In the dose-escalation cohort, around four fifths of patients were male, and the mean age was around 60 years, with a range of about 23 to 85. Patients were allowed to have had prior anti-PD-1, anti-PD-L1 or anti-CTLA-4 therapy, and 40% of the dose-escalation patients had previously received checkpoint inhibitors. Three dose-escalation patients achieved partial responses, one with hepatocellular carcinoma and two with cutaneous melanoma. The point of sequencing TCRbeta in the periphery was to test whether ivuxolimab changed TCR sequence diversity and drove clonal T-cell expansion. The paper covers the monotherapy dose-escalation part of the phase I ivuxolimab trial, which included N of about 50 patients.

Paper-wide results and their limitations: Low levels of normalized T-cell clonal expansion were also seen in some nonresponding patients. Partial responders in the 0.1-3.0 mg/kg groups had among the lowest normalized peripheral clonal expansion, especially among CD8+ T cells. At doses of 0.1 to 3.0 mg/kg, clonal expansion of both CD4+ and CD8+ blood T cells was observed from baseline to week 6. The antigen specificity of the clonally expanded peripheral T cells was not determined. After ivuxolimab, more expanded clones were found on average in CD8+ T cells than in CD4+ T cells.

Patients with autoimmune disease history or receiving systemic immunosuppression were excluded from the trial. In every dose cohort, peripheral blood was drawn for TCR sequencing at baseline, cycle 4 day 1, and cycle 7 day 1. The samples were drawn from a first-in-human, open-label, multicenter phase I dose-escalation trial of ivuxolimab. Adults with locally advanced or metastatic melanoma, renal cell, hepatocellular, or head and neck squamous cell carcinoma were enrolled in the trial. Before TCR sequencing, CD4+ T cells and CD8+ T cells were sorted from peripheral blood as separate populations. Genomic DNA was extracted from sorted cells for sequencing of the TCRbeta CDR3 region. The immunoSEQ Assay was used for sequencing of TCRbeta CDR3 regions. This immuneACCESS table, as held by TCRdb, lists in-frame sequences with V and J called but not all clones. Of the missing ones, under half trace to an unresolved V gene in checked studies; the others have no known cause. This sample is represented by 75,000 to 95,000 clones; about 90% of them were singletons. Jointly, the top ten make up 9% to 10% of the sample.

V and J lose 5 bases and 1 base, and a span of 12 bases separates them. The germline V gene gives CDR1 as SGHVS and CDR2 as FQNEAQ. Spanning cysteine to phenylalanine, the CDR3 consists of 14 amino acids. Only CDR3 DNA remains: 42 bases, in frame from the first base. This chain joins TRBV7-8 to TRBJ2-7, with the D gene call left open. The receptor was isolated from an adult with an advanced solid tumor such as melanoma, head and neck, liver or kidney cancer. This specimen was CD4+ or CD8+ T cells sorted from blood, taken in a trial of the OX40 agonist ivuxolimab. The CDR3 loop reads CASSATLGSYEQYF. The DNA sequence reads TGTGCCAGCAGCGCCACACTGGGGTCCTACGAGCAGTACTTC.